What follows are 22 T cell receptor beta chains derived from one specimen sequenced in a study of blood T cell repertoires in COVID-19. The method was immunoSEQ multiplex PCR; TCRdb's version includes in-frame clones alone and lacks a portion of them. The sample has about 220,000 clones, approximately 84% seen once. The material sequenced was PBMCs or T cells enriched from blood (not recorded which). All receptors come from a middle-aged man who had recovered from COVID-19.

This clone was seen just once. This chain uses TRBV12-3 or TRBV12-4 with TRBJ2-5, with D perhaps TRBD1 (6 bases). The CDR3 has 13 amino acids. V was clipped by 8 bases and J by 0 bases, with 10 bases between them. CDR3 region: CASYGQNQETQYF. In DNA form, the CDR3 reads TGTGCCAGCTACGGACAGAACCAAGAGACCCAGTACTTC.

This clone was seen repeatedly, ten times or more. J is TRBJ2-7 and V is TRBV13; 12 bases fit TRBD2. V shed 3 bases, J shed 6 bases, and the junction held 6 bases outside the gene matches. The CDR3 covers 15 residues. Per the germline V gene, CDR1 is PRHDT and CDR2 is FYEKMQ (reference sequence). CDR3 sequence: CASSFLAGGPSEQYF. Written as DNA, the CDR3 is TGTGCCAGCAGCTTCCTAGCGGGGGGGCCAAGCGAGCAGTACTTC.

This clone was seen once. The rearrangement joins TRBV9 to TRBJ2-2; TRBD2 agrees at 7 bases. The ends lost 3 bases at V and 2 bases at J; junction bases unmatched: 4. The V gene's germline CDR1 is SGDLS and CDR2 YYNGEE. This CDR3 comprises 15 residues. The chain's CDR3 is CASSGGGVNTGELFF. CDR3 sequence (DNA): TGTGCCAGCAGCGGCGGGGGAGTTAACACCGGGGAGCTGTTTTTT.

The chain links TRBV4-1 to TRBJ2-2; TRBD1 matches at 9 bases. Per germline, CDR1 MGHRA and CDR2 YSYEKL. The V segment lost 3 bases and the J segment 6 bases; nucleotides outside the gene matches: 2. The CDR3 extends over 14 amino acids. For the CDR3, the DNA is TGCGCCAGCAGCCAGGGACAGGGATCCGGGGAGCTGTTTTTT. This sequence encodes CASSQGQGSGELFF.

The chain couples TRBV6-6 to TRBJ2-3, with TRBD1 identical over 9 bases. CDR3 length: 17 residues. Germline-derived CDR1 and CDR2 are MNHNY and SVGAGI (reference sequence). V gave up 5 bases and J gave up 4 bases; unmatched junction bases: 13. This CDR3 is CASSPRDRAHRPDTQYF. Written as DNA, the CDR3 is TGTGCCAGCAGTCCTCGGGACAGGGCCCATAGGCCAGATACGCAGTATTTT.

The chain carries TRBV11-2 and TRBJ2-7, with D maybe TRBD1 (5 bases). V gave up 11 bases and J gave up 3 bases, with 17 bases separating them. Germline assignment: CDR1 SGHAT and CDR2 FQNNGV. This CDR3 has 13 amino acids. For the CDR3, the DNA is TGTGCCGGCGAAGGGGTAATGGGCTACGAGCAGTACTTC. It yields the protein CAGEGVMGYEQYF.

The V and J genes are TRBV27 and TRBJ2-7, with TRBD2 identical over 7 bases. Looked up from germline, CDR1 is MNHEY and CDR2 is SMNVEV (reference sequence). This CDR3 spans 14 amino acids. The junction had 9 bases not matched to a gene; V was cut back by 5 bases and J by 5 bases. The CDR3 DNA follows: TGTGCCAGCAGTCCGCCGCGGGAGAGTAACGAGCAGTACTTC. This translates into CASSPPRESNEQYF.

The V and J genes are TRBV9 and TRBJ2-2; 9 nucleotides match TRBD1. V lost 4 bases to trimming and J lost 5 bases; unmatched junction nucleotides: 9. This CDR3 has 16 residues. CDR1 is SGDLS and CDR2 is YYNGEE in the germline V gene. The CDR3 is CASSPHRGRGTGELFF. The CDR3 DNA reads TGTGCCAGCAGCCCCCACAGGGGGCGAGGGACCGGGGAGCTGTTTTTT. The whole variable domain, filled in from reference TRBV9 and TRBJ2-2, reads DSGVTQTPKHLITATGQRVTLRCSPRSGDLSVYWYQQSLDQGLQFLIQYYNGEERAKGNILERFSAQQFPDLHSELNLSSLELGDSALYFCASSPHRGRGTGELFFGEGSRLTVL.

V is TRBV9 and J is TRBJ2-3, with 10 bases lining up with TRBD1. The germline CDR1 and CDR2 sequences are SGDLS and YYNGEE. With 2 bases clipped from V and 5 bases from J, the junction kept 8 bases outside the gene matches. The CDR3 is 16 residues long. The CDR3 nucleotides read TGTGCCAGCAGCGTTTCGGACAGGGGGTTTCTAGATACGCAGTATTTT. Translating it yields CASSVSDRGFLDTQYF. Combining the CDR3 with reference TRBV9 and TRBJ2-3 gives the whole variable domain DSGVTQTPKHLITATGQRVTLRCSPRSGDLSVYWYQQSLDQGLQFLIQYYNGEERAKGNILERFSAQQFPDLHSELNLSSLELGDSALYFCASSVSDRGFLDTQYFGPGTRLTVL.

The chain recombines TRBV15 with TRBJ2-3, with 11 bases that match TRBD2. V was clipped by 0 bases and J by 4 bases; unmatched bases: 0. Germline V gives CDR1 LNHNV, CDR2 YYDKDF (reference sequence). This CDR3 has 15 amino acids. The CDR3 loop reads CATSRDSGGADTQYF. CDR3 coding DNA: TGTGCCACCAGCAGAGATAGCGGGGGGGCAGATACGCAGTATTTT. Drawing the rest from reference TRBV15 and TRBJ2-3, the complete variable domain is DAMVIQNPRYQVTQFGKPVTLSCSQTLNHNVMYWYQQKSSQAPKLLFHYYDKDFNNEADTPDNFQSRRPNTSFCFLDIRSPGLGDTAMYLCATSRDSGGADTQYFGPGTRLTVL.

This clone occurred once. V and J are TRBV5-1 and TRBJ1-2, with 8 bases identical to TRBD1. The CDR3 is made up of 15 amino acids. V was clipped by 3 bases and J by 6 bases; unmatched bases: 10. CDR1 is SGHRS, CDR2 YFSETQ, per germline. For the CDR3, the DNA is TGCGCCAGCAGCTACACCGGGACAGGATTGAATGGCTACACCTTC. Translated, it gives CASSYTGTGLNGYTF.

CDR3 DNA sequence: TGTGCCAGCAGGCTCGGGGCAGATACGCAGTATTTT. Its protein product is CASRLGADTQYF. J is TRBJ2-3 and V is TRBV2, with TRBD2 as a possible D gene (5 bases). The germline CDR1 and CDR2 sequences are SNHLY and FYNNEI. CDR3 length: 12 residues. V was clipped by 6 bases and J by 4 bases, with 8 bases between them.

The chain couples TRBV28 to TRBJ1-5; TRBD1 matches 8 bases. Germline V gene data show CDR1 as MDHEN and CDR2 as SYDVKM. The CDR3 is 18 residues long. J was trimmed by 2 bases and V by 2 bases; bases with no gene match: 11. CDR3 protein: CASSLAGFPGGGNQPQHF. Here the CDR3 DNA reads TGTGCCAGCAGTTTAGCCGGCTTTCCAGGGGGCGGCAATCAGCCCCAGCATTTT.

This clone was picked up one time. The chain links TRBV10-3 to TRBJ1-1; D is possibly TRBD1 (5 bases). V lost 8 bases and J lost 8, with 15 bases in between. There are 12 residues in the CDR3. CDR1 and CDR2 from the germline V gene are ENHRY and SYGVKD. CDR3 protein: CAIGRQQREAFF. The CDR3 DNA follows: TGTGCCATCGGAAGACAGCAAAGGGAAGCTTTCTTT.

The chain is built from TRBV13 and TRBJ1-6, with 7 nucleotides matching TRBD1. Looked up from germline, CDR1 is PRHDT and CDR2 is FYEKMQ (reference sequence). V was clipped by 0 bases and J by 9 bases; unmatched bases: 5. This CDR3 has 15 residues. DNA of the CDR3: TGTGCCAGCAGCTTAGGGACAGGGTCGGCTTCACCCCTCCACTTT. Its protein product is CASSLGTGSASPLHF. The full variable domain, rest sourced from reference TRBV13 and TRBJ1-6, is AAGVIQSPRHLIKEKRETATLKCYPIPRHDTVYWYQQGPGQDPQFLISFYEKMQSDKGSIPDRFSAQQFSDYHSELNMSSLELGDSALYFCASSLGTGSASPLHFGNGTRLTVT.

The chain combines TRBV28 with TRBJ1-4; D is unresolved. Trimming shortened V by 6 bases and J by 0 bases, and 20 bases separated the two germline ends. CDR3 length: 18 residues. Germline-derived CDR1 and CDR2 are MDHEN and SYDVKM. CDR3: CASRTAGAAEATNEKLFF. For the CDR3, the DNA is TGTGCCAGCAGGACCGCGGGTGCAGCTGAGGCAACTAATGAAAAACTGTTTTTT.

This clone has a single count. The V gene is TRBV5-8, the J gene TRBJ1-5; tentatively, D is TRBD1 (6 bases). Per the germline V gene, CDR1 is SGHTS and CDR2 is YDEGEE. V was cut by 4 bases and J by 7 bases, with 12 bases left in between. The CDR3 has 13 residues. CDR3 region: CASSKQGRQPQHF. The CDR3 coding sequence is TGTGCCAGCAGCAAACAGGGTAGGCAGCCCCAGCATTTT.

This chain links TRBV5-1 with TRBJ2-1; 9 positions agree with TRBD2. Germline trimming cut 0 bases from V and 9 bases from J; bases unmatched to any gene: 7. Germline assignment: CDR1 SGHRS and CDR2 YFSETQ. This CDR3 region has 15 residues. CDR3 DNA: TGCGCCAGCAGCTTGGGGGCTAGCGGGGCCGGTGAGCAGTTCTTC. It is translated as CASSLGASGAGEQFF.

This chain uses TRBV7-9 with TRBJ1-1; D may be TRBD1 (5 bases). Germline CDR1 reads SEHNR; CDR2 reads FQNEAQ (reference sequence). V was cut by 3 bases and J by 5 bases, with 13 bases left in between. This CDR3 is built from 14 residues. The CDR3 is CASSFRAGRTEAFF. CDR3 bases: TGTGCCAGCAGCTTTCGGGCAGGGAGGACTGAAGCTTTCTTT.

The J gene is TRBJ2-2, the V gene TRBV5-4, with 12 bases that match TRBD2. The CDR3 has 17 amino acids. Germline-derived CDR1 and CDR2 are SGHNT and YYREEE (reference sequence). After removal of 3 bases from V and 3 bases from J, the junction contained 6 bases not matched to a gene. In DNA form, the CDR3 reads TGTGCCAGCAGCTCCCCTAGCGGGGGGGCCGACACCGGGGAGCTGTTTTTT. Encoded protein: CASSSPSGGADTGELFF.

V usage is TRBV18 and J usage is TRBJ2-5; D perhaps matches TRBD1 (5 bases). This CDR3 is built from 14 residues. The V and J ends lost 3 bases and 1 base respectively, with 9 bases between them. Germline CDR1 KGHSH, CDR2 LQKENI. The CDR3 reads CASSPLDSQETQYF. The DNA for the CDR3 is TGTGCCAGCTCACCGCTTGACAGCCAAGAGACCCAGTACTTC.

The rearrangement joins TRBV7-2 to TRBJ1-1; maybe TRBD1 (6 bases). CDR1 is SGHTA, CDR2 FQGNSA, per germline. The V gene lost 5 bases and the J gene lost 4 bases, with 17 bases spanning the gap. The CDR3 has 15 amino acids. This CDR3 is CASSPSGGAGTEAFF. In nucleotides, the CDR3 is TGTGCCAGCAGCCCAAGTGGGGGGGCGGGCACTGAAGCTTTCTTT.